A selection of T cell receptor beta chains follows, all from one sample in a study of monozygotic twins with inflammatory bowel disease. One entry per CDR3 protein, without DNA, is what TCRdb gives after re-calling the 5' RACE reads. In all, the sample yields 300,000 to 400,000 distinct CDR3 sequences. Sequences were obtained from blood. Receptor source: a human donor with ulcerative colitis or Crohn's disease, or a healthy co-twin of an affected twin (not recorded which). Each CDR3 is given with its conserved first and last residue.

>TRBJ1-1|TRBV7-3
CASSLFSWMNTEAFF
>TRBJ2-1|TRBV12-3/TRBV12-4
CASSPGTGGRIEQFF
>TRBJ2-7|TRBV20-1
CSARDLGGTAAYEQYF
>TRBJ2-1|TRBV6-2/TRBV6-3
CASSYSKYNEQFF
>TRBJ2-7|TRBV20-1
CSASDDRAYEQYF
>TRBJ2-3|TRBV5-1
CASSSSSRDTQYF
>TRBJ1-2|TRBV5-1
CASSIGQGKGYTF
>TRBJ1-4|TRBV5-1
CASSTDRGRGEKLFF
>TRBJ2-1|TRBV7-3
CASSLIPGSEVNNEQFF
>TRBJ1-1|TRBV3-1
CASSQAGVGDTEAFF